Below are 4 T cell receptor beta chains sequenced from a single sample in a study of regulatory T cells in long-lasting Graves disease. Researchers made TCR beta libraries by using iRepertoire HTBI primers and running Arm-PCR on CDR3 regions. TCRdb recomputed calls from the multiplex PCR reads with MiXCR, one row per CDR3 protein. The sample yields some 220,000 distinct CDR3 sequences, approximately 18% seen once. Time point specified: newly diagnosed GD, antithyroid drugs for less than 3 months. RNA from PBMCs was the source of the TCR library. This sample also belongs to another study, concerning T cells in Graves' hyperthyroidism and ophthalmopathy.

This sample comprised peripheral blood mononuclear cells (PBMCs), obtained at new diagnosis, from a patient treated with antithyroid drugs. These receptors came from a woman aged 30 to 39 with Graves disease.

This clonotype was recorded at least ten times. The V call is TRBV20-1, the J call TRBJ1-2; no clear D gene. CDR1 and CDR2 from the germline V gene are DFQATT and SNEGSKA (reference sequence). V was shortened by 2 bases and J by 2 bases, with 12 bases between the two germline ends. The length of the CDR3 is 14 residues. CDR3: CSARIRARNYGYTF. The CDR3 DNA reads as TGCAGTGCTAGAATACGGGCCAGAAACTATGGCTACACCTTC.

This clonotype has more than one count but fewer than ten. V is TRBV2 and J is TRBJ1-3, with D hard to call. V gave up 2 bases and J gave up 4 bases, with 3 bases separating them. The CDR3 loop spans 12 amino acids. Germline V gives CDR1 SNHLY, CDR2 FYNNEI. The chain's CDR3 is CASSELGNTIYF. CDR3 coding DNA: TGTGCCAGCAGTGAACTCGGAAACACCATATATTTT.

In the case of this clonotype: This sequence is one base from a far larger clone and is likely a read error. Here the CDR3 DNA reads TGTGCCAGCAGCTTAGGGGGGCAGGCTGGGGCCAACGTCCTGACTTTC. It translates to CASSLGGQAGANVLTF. V gene TRBV7-3 combines with J gene TRBJ2-6; D may correspond to TRBD1 or TRBD2 (6 bases each). The CDR3 has 16 amino acids. The ends were cut back, 2 bases at V and 2 bases at J, with 10 bases in the middle. Germline V CDR1 and CDR2: SGHTA, FQGTGA.

The table lists this clonotype with many counts. The chain uses TRBV10-3 and TRBJ2-4; 7 bases are a match to TRBD1. Germline V gene sequence: CDR1 ENHRY, CDR2 SYGVKD. Germline trimming cut 6 bases from V and 3 bases from J; bases unmatched to any gene: 8. The CDR3 extends over 15 amino acids. Here the CDR3 reads CAIRDSGQSKNIQYF. The CDR3 nucleotides are TGTGCCATCAGAGACTCGGGACAGAGCAAAAACATTCAGTACTTC.